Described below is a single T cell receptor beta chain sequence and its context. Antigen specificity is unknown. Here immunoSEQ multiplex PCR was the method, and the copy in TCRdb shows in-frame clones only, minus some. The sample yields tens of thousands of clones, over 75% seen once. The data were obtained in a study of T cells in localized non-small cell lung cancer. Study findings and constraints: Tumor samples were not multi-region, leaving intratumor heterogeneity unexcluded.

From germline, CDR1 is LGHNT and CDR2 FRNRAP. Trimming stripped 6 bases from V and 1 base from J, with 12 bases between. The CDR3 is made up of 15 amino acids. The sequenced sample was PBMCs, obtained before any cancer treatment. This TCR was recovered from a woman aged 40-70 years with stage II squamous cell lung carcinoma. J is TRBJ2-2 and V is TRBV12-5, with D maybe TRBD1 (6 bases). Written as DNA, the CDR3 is TGTGCTAGTGGGGTTACAGGGATGAACACCGGGGAGCTGTTTTTT. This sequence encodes CASGVTGMNTGELFF.